This is a list of T cell receptor beta chains from one sample in a study of blood T cell repertoires in COVID-19. Assay used: immunoSEQ multiplex PCR; TCRdb lists only in-frame clones, some missing. The table lists around 620,000 clones, 75% to 90% of them singletons. Sequencing used peripheral blood. The receptors were gathered from a woman aged 18-29 years with acute or convalescent COVID-19. Both conserved end residues are trimmed from each CDR3. Rows give clone size only sometimes, using once, few, many, or a class for an expanded clone.

v_gene	j_gene	abundance	CDR3aa
TRBV5-5	TRBJ1-2	-	ASSLEAGSLTDGYT
TRBV19	TRBJ1-1	-	ASSWTGGADTEAF
TRBV7-2	TRBJ2-6	once	ASSLVANSGANVLT
TRBV6-5	TRBJ1-1	-	ASIINTEAF
TRBV6-6	TRBJ1-1	-	ASSQGQGATEAF
TRBV6-2/TRBV6-3	TRBJ1-2	-	ASSSIEGMGGSYGYT
TRBV5-4	TRBJ1-4	-	ASSWWGDNEKLF
TRBV7-9	TRBJ2-7	-	ASSLVRSSYEQY
TRBV6-5	TRBJ2-2	-	ASKLELANTGELF
TRBV27	TRBJ2-7	-	ASSLGTGGMNEQY
TRBV12-3/TRBV12-4	TRBJ1-2	-	ASSLGEGPGYT
TRBV6-5	TRBJ1-5	-	ASGPGGDYQPQH
TRBV5-5	TRBJ2-6	-	ASTQGAPGANVLT
TRBV18	TRBJ1-1	-	ASSPYPGTGGQDEAF
TRBV12-5	TRBJ2-7	-	ASGLRPTGVYYEQY
TRBV12-3/TRBV12-4	TRBJ1-1	few	AVPSDTEAF
TRBV9	TRBJ1-5	-	ASSAGEAQPQH
TRBV21-1	TRBJ1-3	-	ASSKDRQDRNTIY
TRBV28	TRBJ2-7	-	ASSLSSDEQY
TRBV18	TRBJ1-3	-	ASSAGGSSGNTIY
TRBV2	TRBJ1-5	-	ASSGSGTSNQPQH
TRBV5-5	TRBJ2-2	-	ASSLGAFRVGNTGELF
TRBV6-6	TRBJ1-5	-	ASTPGRGLQPQH
TRBV19	TRBJ2-3	-	ASSRLEADTQY
TRBV6-5	TRBJ1-1	once	ASKPLGTIEAF
TRBV7-2	TRBJ2-2	-	ASSPGPAGGELF
TRBV7-8	TRBJ1-2	few	ASSLQGVEGYT
TRBV9	TRBJ1-1	-	ASSPTADRVTEAF
TRBV3-1/TRBV3-2	TRBJ1-1	-	ASSQENRVPSNTEAF
TRBV29-1	TRBJ1-1	-	SVRGDRGRLNTEAF
TRBV11-2	TRBJ1-2	-	ASSPGDSNYGYT
TRBV7-2	TRBJ2-4	-	ASSTRLAERNIQY